What follows describes a single TCR beta chain. This CDR3 is 14 amino acids long. V gave up 2 bases and J gave up 5 bases, with 10 bases separating them. CDR1 and CDR2 (germline): LGHDT, YNNKEL (reference sequence). The data derive from a study of blood T cell repertoires in COVID-19. Background on the study: Samples taken during acute and convalescent COVID-19 were collected in the United States, Italy and Spain. Sources were T cells, B-cell-depleted T cells, or PBMCs; the material itself was cDNA or gDNA.

In the study's own analysis: Using reference gene primer amplification, nucleated cell counts were estimated. Data came from immunoSEQ multiplex PCR; TCRdb stores just in-frame clones and leaves some out. The D gene and trimming were derived from the DNA, and the V and J assignments and clone size from that table. The sample yields roughly 30,000 clones, just over 90% seen once. Sequenced: peripheral blood. The chain combines TRBV3-1 (or the pseudogene TRBV3-2) with TRBJ2-1; D is unclear. The source of this sequence is a man between 60 and 75 years old with acute or convalescent COVID-19. DNA of the CDR3: TGTGCCAGCAGCCAACAACGGAGAAACAATGAGCAGTTCTTC. Its translation: CASSQQRRNNEQFF.